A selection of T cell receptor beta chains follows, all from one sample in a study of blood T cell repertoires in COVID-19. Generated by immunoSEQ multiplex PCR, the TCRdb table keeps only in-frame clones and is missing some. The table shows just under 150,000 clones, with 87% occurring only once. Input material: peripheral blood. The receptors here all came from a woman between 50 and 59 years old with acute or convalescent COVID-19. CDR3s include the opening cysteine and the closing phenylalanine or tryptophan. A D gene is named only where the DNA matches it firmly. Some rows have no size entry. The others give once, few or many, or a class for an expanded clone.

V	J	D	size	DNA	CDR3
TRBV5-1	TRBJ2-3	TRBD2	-	TGCGCCAGCAGCCTCGGAACTTGGACTAGCGACCAAGATACGCAGTATTTT	CASSLGTWTSDQDTQYF
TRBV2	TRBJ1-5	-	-	TGTGCCAGCCTCCGTGAGGGTGTTCAGCCCCAGCATTTT	CASLREGVQPQHF
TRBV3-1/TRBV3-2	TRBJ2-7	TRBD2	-	TGTGCCAGCAGCGCCGGACTAGCGGGACCCTACGAGCAGTACTTC	CASSAGLAGPYEQYF
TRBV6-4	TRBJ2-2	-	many	TGTGCCAGCAGTGACCTCCACGGGGGAACCGGGGAGCTGTTTTTT	CASSDLHGGTGELFF
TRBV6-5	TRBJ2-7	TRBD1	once	TGTGCCAGCAGGGACTACGGGACAGGACCTAAAGAGCAGTACTTC	CASRDYGTGPKEQYF
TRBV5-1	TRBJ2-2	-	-	TGCGCCAGCAGCTTGGGTGCGGGGGCCCGCGGGGAGCTGTTTTTT	CASSLGAGARGELFF
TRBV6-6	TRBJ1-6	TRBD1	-	TGTGCCAGCACTAAACCCCGGGACAGGGGTGAGGTCCACTTT	CASTKPRDRGEVHF
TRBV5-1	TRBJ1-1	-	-	TGCGCCAGCACAACCGAGGGGAACACTGAAGCTTTCTTT	CASTTEGNTEAFF
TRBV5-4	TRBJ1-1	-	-	TGTGCCAGCAGTTTCAGGATGAACACTGAAGCTTTCTTT	CASSFRMNTEAFF
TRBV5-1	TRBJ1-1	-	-	TGCGCCAGCAGCGTTACAGGACGGAACACTGAAGCTTTCTTT	CASSVTGRNTEAFF
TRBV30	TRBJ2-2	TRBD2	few	TGTGCCTGGAGTGGACTAGCGGGATCAGGCGGGGAGCTGTTTTTT	CAWSGLAGSGGELFF
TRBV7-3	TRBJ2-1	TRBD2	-	TGTGCCAGCAGCTTACCTAGCGGGGGGATCTTCACAGAGCAGTTCTTC	CASSLPSGGIFTEQFF
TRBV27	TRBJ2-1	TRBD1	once	TGTGCCAGCAGTTCTGCCACCCACCTGGGACAGGGAAACTACAATGAGCAGTTCTTC	CASSSATHLGQGNYNEQFF
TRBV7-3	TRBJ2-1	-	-	TGTGCCAGCAGCTTAGCGGGGGCTAACAATGAGCAGTTCTTC	CASSLAGANNEQFF
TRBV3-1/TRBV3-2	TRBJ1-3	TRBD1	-	TGTGCCAGCAGCCGGACAGGACCAGGAAACACCATATATTTT	CASSRTGPGNTIYF
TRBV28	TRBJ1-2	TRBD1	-	TGTGCCAGCAGTTCCCCCTACAGGGGTGGGGGCTATGGCTACACCTTC	CASSSPYRGGGYGYTF
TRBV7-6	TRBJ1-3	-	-	TGTGCCAGCAGCTTAGCTTTCACTAAATACTCTGGAAACACCATATATTTT	CASSLAFTKYSGNTIYF
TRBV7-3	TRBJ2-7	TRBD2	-	TGTGCCAGCAGCCCAAGCGGGAGTACCTACGAGCAGTACTTC	CASSPSGSTYEQYF
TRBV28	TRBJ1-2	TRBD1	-	TGTGCCAGCAGTGCCTTCCAGGGGGCCGAGGGCTACACCTTC	CASSAFQGAEGYTF
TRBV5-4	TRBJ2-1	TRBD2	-	TGTGCCAGCAGCTTGGCCGGGACTAGCTGGAATGAGCAGTTCTTC	CASSLAGTSWNEQFF
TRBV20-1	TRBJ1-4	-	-	TGCAGTGCTAGTCTTCTCGAAGGACACTCAGAAAAACTGTTTTTT	CSASLLEGHSEKLFF
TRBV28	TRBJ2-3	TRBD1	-	TGTGCCAGCAGCTTATCAGACAGGGGGTGGTTAGATACGCAGTATTTT	CASSLSDRGWLDTQYF
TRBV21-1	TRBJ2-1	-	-	TGTGCCAGCGGTTTGGCCGCTAGCGGGAGGCCACCCCCTACCTACAATGAGCAGTTCTTC	CASGLAASGRPPPTYNEQFF
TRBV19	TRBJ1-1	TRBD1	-	TGTGCCAGTCTCGGGACAGTGAACACTGAAGCTTTCTTT	CASLGTVNTEAFF